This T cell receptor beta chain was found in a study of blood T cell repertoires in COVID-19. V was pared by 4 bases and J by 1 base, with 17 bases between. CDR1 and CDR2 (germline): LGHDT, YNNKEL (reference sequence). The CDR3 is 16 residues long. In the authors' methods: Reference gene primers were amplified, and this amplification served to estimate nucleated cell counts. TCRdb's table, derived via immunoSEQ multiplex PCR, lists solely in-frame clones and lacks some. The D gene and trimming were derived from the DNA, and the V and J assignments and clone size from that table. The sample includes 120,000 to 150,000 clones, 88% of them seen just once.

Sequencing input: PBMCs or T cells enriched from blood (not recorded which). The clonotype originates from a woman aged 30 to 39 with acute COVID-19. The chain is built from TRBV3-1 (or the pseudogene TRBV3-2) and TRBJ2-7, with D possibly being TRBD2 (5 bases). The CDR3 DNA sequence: TGTGCCAGCAGCCCTACTAGGTCGGTGGGTTCCTACGAGCAGTACTTC. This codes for CASSPTRSVGSYEQYF.